These 20 T cell receptor beta chains share one sample of origin, sequenced in a study of identical twins (dated by TCRdb to about 2016). Library construction relied on 5' RACE. The instrument given in TCRdb is Illumina HiSeq 2000. In-frame beta chains were kept once TCRdb had trimmed the public reads at Q25 with fastp and called clones with MiXCR. Each record represents a unique CDR3 protein, reported with the most common genes and DNA among its rows. This sample comprises 250,000 or so distinct CDR3 sequences, about 13% of them detected only once. The top ten hold under 4.5% of the sample. The sample was also linked to a second study, of yellow fever vaccine responses in identical twins.

The specimen was memory (CD45RO+) T cells sorted from blood. This sample's cell subset or site label indicates: CD45RO+ enriched T cells. The receptors shown here come from a woman younger than 35 in good health.

As concerns this clonotype: This may arise from a read error, as a much more abundant clone is one base away. The chain employs TRBV12-3 or TRBV12-4 and TRBJ2-7; the D is unclear. The CDR3 totals 12 residues. V lost 1 base, J lost 7 bases, and 8 bases lay in between. The CDR3 sequence is CASSLDQLEQYF. In DNA form, the CDR3 reads TGTGCCAGCAGTTTAGACCAATTAGAGCAGTACTTC.

The chain joins TRBV20-1 to TRBJ2-1, with 9 nucleotides matching TRBD1. V was pared by 8 bases and J by 7 bases, with 12 bases of the junction left unmatched. CDR1 is DFQATT, CDR2 SNEGSKA, per germline (reference sequence). The CDR3 is made up of 14 amino acids. The CDR3 sequence is CSSLKDRGRNEQFF. For the CDR3, the DNA is TGCAGTTCCCTTAAGGACAGGGGTAGGAATGAGCAGTTCTTC.

This clonotype was seen only a few times. The chain links TRBV9 to TRBJ2-5, with no clear D. CDR1 is SGDLS and CDR2 is YYNGEE in the germline V gene. The length of the CDR3 is 14 residues. The V gene lost 0 bases and the J gene lost 2 bases, with 8 bases spanning the gap. CDR3 DNA sequence: TGTGCCAGCAGCGTAGGGACGAAACAAGAGACCCAGTACTTC. It translates to CASSVGTKQETQYF. Filled out from reference TRBV9 and TRBJ2-5, the complete variable domain reads DSGVTQTPKHLITATGQRVTLRCSPRSGDLSVYWYQQSLDQGLQFLIQYYNGEERAKGNILERFSAQQFPDLHSELNLSSLELGDSALYFCASSVGTKQETQYFGPGTRLLVL.

The rearrangement uses TRBV18 and TRBJ2-3; no reliable D call. Deletions cut 1 base from V and 4 bases from J, with 6 bases between. Germline assignment: CDR1 KGHSH and CDR2 LQKENI. The CDR3 runs to 13 residues. CDR3 amino acids: CASSPRESDTQYF. DNA for the CDR3: TGTGCCAGCTCACCACGAGAATCAGATACGCAGTATTTT.

In this sample, this clonotype turned up a few times. V usage is TRBV14 and J usage is TRBJ1-3, with a weak D call TRBD1 (5 bases). V lost 4 bases to trimming and J lost 0 bases, with 10 bases between them. Germline CDR1 SGHDN, CDR2 FVKESK. This CDR3 spans 15 amino acids. The DNA of the CDR3 is TGTGCCAGCAGCCCGAGACAGAACTCTGGAAACACCATATATTTT. Translation gives CASSPRQNSGNTIYF.

The chain is built from TRBV28 and TRBJ2-2; 7 bases agree with TRBD2. The CDR3 loop spans 17 amino acids. The V gene end was trimmed by 3 bases and the J gene end by 7 bases; junction bases not matched to a gene: 14. Germline V CDR1 and CDR2: MDHEN, SYDVKM. The DNA for the CDR3 is TGTGCCAGCAGTTTCCCCCTGAAAGGCGGGAGTGACGGGGAGCTGTTTTTT. Its translation: CASSFPLKGGSDGELFF.

This clonotype was observed many times. CDR3 residues: CASSLSFGFPQQYF. Written as DNA, the CDR3 is TGTGCCAGCAGTTTAAGTTTCGGGTTTCCCCAGCAGTATTTT. The chain combines TRBV12-3 or TRBV12-4 with TRBJ2-3; no clear D. The CDR3 runs 14 residues. Deletions cut 2 bases from V and 11 bases from J, with 17 bases between.

The V call is TRBV28, the J call TRBJ2-6; D is unclear. Germline V lookup: CDR1 MDHEN, CDR2 SYDVKM. CDR3 size: 13 residues. V dropped 10 bases and J dropped 0 bases, with 7 bases sitting between them. CDR3 residues: CATKDSGANVLTF. The CDR3 DNA reads as TGTGCCACCAAGGACTCTGGGGCCAACGTCCTGACTTTC. Drawing the rest from reference TRBV28 and TRBJ2-6, the complete variable domain is DVKVTQSSRYLVKRTGEKVFLECVQDMDHENMFWYRQDPGLGLRLIYFSYDVKMKEKGDIPEGYSVSREKKERFSLILESASTNQTSMYLCATKDSGANVLTFGAGSRLTVL.

The rearrangement joins TRBV6-2 or TRBV6-3 to TRBJ2-1; D might be TRBD1 (6 bases). Per germline, CDR1 MNHEY and CDR2 SVGEGT. This CDR3 is built from 13 residues. V lost 6 bases, J lost 10 bases, and 16 bases lay in between. The CDR3 protein is CASRGTQSGEQFF. CDR3 DNA sequence: TGTGCCAGCAGGGGGACACAGAGTGGGGAGCAGTTCTTC.

The chain is built from TRBV20-1 and TRBJ2-7; D is unclear. The germline V gene encodes CDR1 DFQATT and CDR2 SNEGSKA (reference sequence). This CDR3 has 14 amino acids. Trimming cost V 3 bases and J 2 bases, with 14 bases left between them. CDR3 in DNA: TGCAGTGCTAGGGTTTACTCAGTTACCTACGAGCAGTACTTC. This codes for CSARVYSVTYEQYF.

This clonotype occurred once. The chain couples TRBV6-6 to TRBJ2-1, with D perhaps given as TRBD1 or TRBD2 (5 bases each). Between the trimmed V and J ends, which lost 6 bases and 12 bases, there was a span of 18 bases. The CDR3 has 13 amino acids. The germline CDR1 and CDR2 sequences are MNHNY and SVGAGI (reference sequence). As DNA, the CDR3 is TGTGCCAGCAGCCCCGGGACCACCCAGGGGCAGTTCTTC. The encoded protein is CASSPGTTQGQFF.

This rearrangement joins TRBV6-2 or TRBV6-3 to TRBJ2-5; 7 bases map to TRBD1. Trimming at V came to 2 bases and at J to 4 bases, leaving 13 bases not matched to a gene. The CDR3 totals 17 residues. From germline, CDR1 is MNHEY and CDR2 SVGEGT. CDR3 DNA: TGTGCCAGCAGTTACACACGTGATTCGACAGGGAGAGAGACCCAGTACTTC. Its protein is CASSYTRDSTGRETQYF.

This clonotype was detected many times. The V and J genes are TRBV5-1 and TRBJ2-5; D gene ambiguous. Germline V gives CDR1 SGHRS, CDR2 YFSETQ. V was shortened by 0 bases and J by 2 bases, with 5 bases between the two germline ends. This CDR3 is built from 13 residues. CDR3: CASSLDFQETQYF. CDR3 bases: TGCGCCAGCAGCTTGGACTTTCAAGAGACCCAGTACTTC.

This clonotype was seen only a few times. No conserved phenylalanine or tryptophan is present at the end of the CDR3, so a read error is the likely explanation. No DNA is shown, since the ends of the CDR3 on it are uncertain; the CDR3 is the one TCRdb lists. V usage is TRBV29-1 and J usage is TRBJ2-1; the DNA was not compared with TRBD1, the D call given in the table. Germline assignment: CDR1 SQVTM and CDR2 ANQGSEA. The length of the CDR3 is 11 amino acids, counting both ends. CDR3 in amino acids: CSVDKGQGHSV.

This clonotype was seen only a few times. The chain joins TRBV6-1 to TRBJ2-1, with 9 bases identical to TRBD1. Germline V gene data show CDR1 as MNHNS and CDR2 as SASEGT. The J segment lost 0 bases and the V segment lost 3 bases, leaving 0 bases of the junction unmatched. The CDR3 extends over 15 amino acids. The DNA for the CDR3 is TGTGCCAGCAGTGAGACAGGGGGCTCCTACAATGAGCAGTTCTTC. Translated, it gives CASSETGGSYNEQFF.

The V call is TRBV5-1, the J call TRBJ2-7; 11 positions match TRBD1. This CDR3 is built from 17 residues. From germline, CDR1 is SGHRS and CDR2 YFSETQ. Unmatched junction bases numbered 13, after V lost 3 bases and J lost 5 bases. The CDR3 loop reads CASSSPTGTGGYHEQYF. The CDR3 DNA reads TGCGCCAGCAGCTCACCTACAGGGACAGGGGGTTACCACGAGCAGTACTTC.

Only a few counts were recorded for this clonotype. The V gene is TRBV12-3 or TRBV12-4, the J gene TRBJ2-7; 7 positions agree with TRBD2. J lost 4 bases, V lost 5 bases, and 14 bases had no gene match. CDR3 size: 16 residues. In DNA form, the CDR3 reads TGTGCCAGCAGTGTAGGTAGCGCGGGAGTGGGATACGAGCAGTACTTC. This translates into CASSVGSAGVGYEQYF.

There are many counts of this clonotype. This chain joins TRBV12-3 or TRBV12-4 and TRBJ1-5; D unclear. The CDR3 contains 16 residues. Trimming shortened V by 2 bases and J by 2 bases, and 13 bases separated the two germline ends. This chain's CDR3 is CASSLNKPGGNQPQHF. DNA of the CDR3: TGTGCCAGCAGTTTAAACAAACCCGGGGGCAATCAGCCCCAGCATTTT.

This clonotype appeared many times. This rearrangement joins TRBV5-1 to TRBJ1-3; D is unresolved. The V gene lost 3 bases and the J gene lost 9 bases, with 13 bases spanning the gap. The CDR3 consists of 13 residues. In germline, CDR1 is SGHRS, CDR2 YFSETQ. The CDR3 DNA is TGCGCCAGCAGCTCGAACCCGGGAGGCACCATATATTTT. Amino acid sequence: CASSSNPGGTIYF.

This clonotype was detected a few times. This chain links TRBV12-3 or TRBV12-4 with TRBJ2-2; 10 nucleotides agree with TRBD1. There are 16 residues in the CDR3. The V segment lost 4 bases and the J segment 8 bases; nucleotides outside the gene matches: 10. As DNA, the CDR3 is TGTGCCAGCAGTTCCGGACGACAGGGGGCGGGGGGGGAGCTGTTTTTT. Protein product: CASSSGRQGAGGELFF.